This TCR beta chain was sequenced in a study of radiation and T cells in renal cell carcinoma (dated by TCRdb to 2018 to 2021). For the study in its entirety: In total, 50 to 60 samples, comprising roughly 25 tumors and roughly 27 peripheral blood samples, were subjected to TCR beta sequencing. The last blood draw happened 4 weeks after radiation, timed to coincide with nephrectomy. A total of about 4 million unique CDR3 nucleotide sequences, encoding 2.5 million to 3 million unique CDR3 amino acid sequences, were found across all 50 or so samples.

The intended sense of this specimen's time point label: blood 4 weeks post-SBRT, at nephrectomy. Sample treatment or condition, as interpreted from the label and publication: 15 Gy SBRT to primary tumor, nephrectomy 4 weeks later. Samples were obtained from a clinical trial, in which 15 Gy stereotactic body radiation therapy was delivered to primary renal cell carcinomas and nephrectomy was performed 4 weeks later. To follow tumor-enriched clonotypes, serial peripheral blood was collected from radiation-treated patients at baseline and at 2 weeks and 4 weeks after SBRT. Renal cell carcinoma with clear cell pathology was present in all patients. The QIAamp DNA Blood Mini Kit (Qiagen) was used to prepare genomic DNA for TCR sequencing. Only samples passing all quality control checks were included in the analyses. Following the manufacturer's recommendations, the immunoSEQ kit was used to generate TCR beta libraries from genomic DNA. To prepare the libraries, a first multiplex PCR with proprietary primers was run, followed by a second PCR that added unique barcodes, and a bead cleanup was done after each round. A kit-provided positive control reaction and a negative control reaction were included in every sample batch. The final libraries were assessed on an Agilent 4200 TapeStation D1000 ScreenTape, pooled by volume, and quantified by qPCR. Sequencing ran on an Illumina NextSeq500 with a MidOutput 150-cycle cartridge, using 156 Read1 and 15 Index1 cycles with kit custom primers. The pooled library was loaded at 0.95 to 1 pM, with an approximately 21% PhiX control spiked in. Per the authors' processing: The vendor-processed data were analyzed in R, and a clonotype was defined as all T cells that share the same CDR3 nucleotide sequence. In the clone abundance analyses, frequencies were normalized to the 10,000 most abundant clones in each sample. Public T cell clones, averaging fewer than five per sample, were removed before analysis. Tumor-enriched and baseline blood-enriched clonotypes were defined by at least a 32-fold difference in abundance between compartments. A beta-binomial differential abundance model was used to identify clonotypes that were expanded or contracted between blood time points. The Baroni-Urbani and Buser coefficient was used to measure tumor-blood repertoire similarity, and groups were compared with two-tailed Wilcoxon tests in R. TCRdb stores this immuneACCESS table with in-frame sequences only. Part of the clones is absent; in the studies checked, under half of the shortfall reflects unresolved V genes, and no reason is known for the rest. V and J calls and clone size are as listed in that table; D and trimming were resolved from the DNA. The sample profile shows roughly 45,000 clones; over 80% of them were found once. The biggest ten clones account for 25% to 30% of the sample.

What the authors observed across the whole study: Changes in the blood repertoire were not tracked past 4 weeks after treatment. Because no pretreatment tumor biopsies were available, whether clonotypes were present in the tumor at baseline could not be determined. In blood, the top tumor clonotypes increased from baseline to 2 weeks after radiation and then shrank by 4 weeks, which suggests a temporary expansion of tumor-resident clones. The single-armed trial design could not address effects of radiation dose or scheduling on the TCR repertoire.

Per the germline V gene (reference sequence), PRHDT is the CDR1 and FYEKMQ is the CDR2. After removal of 5 bases from V and 4 bases from J, the junction retains 4 bases not matched to a gene. The CDR3 spans 15 residues, from the cysteine through the phenylalanine. Just CDR3 DNA is preserved here, 45 bases in frame from base 1. In regard to this clone: The antigen it recognizes is unknown. No much larger clone exists at a distance of one base, and base qualities are not known.

The chain joins TRBV13 to TRBJ2-1; 11 bases in between match TRBD2. The source of this sequence is a woman in her seventies with renal cell carcinoma. The input for sequencing was blood, taken from a patient whose treatment included radiotherapy and nephrectomy. The CDR3 amino acid sequence is: CASSTGTSGYNEQFF. The base sequence is TGTGCCAGCAGCACCGGGACTAGCGGTTACAATGAGCAGTTCTTC. When the CDR3 is completed using the reference TRBV13 and TRBJ2-1 genes on either side, the full variable domain is AAGVIQSPRHLIKEKRETATLKCYPIPRHDTVYWYQQGPGQDPQFLISFYEKMQSDKGSIPDRFSAQQFSDYHSELNMSSLELGDSALYFCASSTGTSGYNEQFFGPGTRLTVL.